This T cell receptor (beta chain) was captured by sequencing in a study of T-cell memory formation after mild COVID-19. TCRdb processed the 5' RACE reads anew with MiXCR; each CDR3 protein has one entry. The sample lists approximately 350,000 distinct CDR3 sequences, about an eighth occurring once. The junction had 5 bases not matched to a gene; V was cut back by 7 bases and J by 0 bases. The CDR3 totals 17 residues. J is TRBJ2-3 and V is TRBV12-3 or TRBV12-4, with 15 bases matching TRBD2. This clonotype originated in a man aged 18-30 years who had mild COVID-19 (a few samples of this study predate the infection). Cell type and time point are not known. The sequenced sample consisted of PBMCs or a T cell subset sorted from them (not recorded which). In DNA, the CDR3 is TGTGCCAGCACTGGACTAGCGGGGGGGACCAGCACAGATACGCAGTATTTT. It encodes CASTGLAGGTSTDTQYF.